The 14 T cell receptor beta chains presented below share a single source sample, sequenced in a study of blood T cell repertoires in COVID-19. Profiled with immunoSEQ multiplex PCR; TCRdb holds only in-frame clones, not every one. The sample carries approximately 210,000 clones, 75% to 90% recorded once. Specimen: peripheral blood. These receptor sequences come from a human donor in a cohort sampled during active COVID-19.

The chain recombines TRBV4-1 with TRBJ2-7, with TRBD1 identical over 8 bases. The J segment lost 4 bases and the V segment lost 3 bases, leaving 11 bases of the junction unmatched. The CDR3 covers 16 residues. Germline V gene lookup returns CDR1 MGHRA and CDR2 YSYEKL. The CDR3 protein is CASSHITGTGIYEQYF. CDR3 coding DNA: TGCGCCAGCAGCCATATTACCGGGACAGGCATATACGAGCAGTACTTC.

The chain joins TRBV3-1 (or the pseudogene TRBV3-2) to TRBJ2-1; D remains ambiguous. The V end was cut by 1 base, the J end by 0 bases, with 10 bases between. The CDR3 has 16 amino acids. From germline, CDR1 is LGHDT and CDR2 YNNKEL (reference sequence). CDR3 nucleotides: TGTGCCAGCAGCCAAGCCAGCGCCCGCTCCTACAATGAGCAGTTCTTC. Amino acid sequence: CASSQASARSYNEQFF.

About this clone: This sample also contains other DNA sequences that code for the same CDR3. V and J are TRBV6-5 and TRBJ2-7, with TRBD2 identical over 9 bases. CDR3 size: 14 residues. V lost 2 bases to trimming and J lost 3 bases; unmatched junction nucleotides: 2. Germline V gene data show CDR1 as MNHEY and CDR2 as SVGAGI. The CDR3 region has the DNA TGTGCCAGCAGTTACGGCGGGAGGGGCTACGAGCAGTACTTC. This sequence encodes CASSYGGRGYEQYF.

The chain combines TRBV5-1 with TRBJ2-1; 12 nucleotides align to TRBD2. The V segment lost 3 bases and the J segment 0 bases; nucleotides outside the gene matches: 16. CDR1 SGHRS and CDR2 YFSETQ come from the germline V gene. The CDR3 length is 21 residues. The DNA of the CDR3 is TGCGCCAGCAGCTCTCAGGGGGCGGCTAGCGGGAGGGAAAGCTCCTACAATGAGCAGTTCTTC. This translates into CASSSQGAASGRESSYNEQFF. The whole variable domain, remainder taken from reference TRBV5-1 and TRBJ2-1, is KAGVTQTPRYLIKTRGQQVTLSCSPISGHRSVSWYQQTPGQGLQFLFEYFSETQRNKGNFPGRFSGRQFSNSRSEMNVSTLELGDSALYLCASSSQGAASGRESSYNEQFFGPGTRLTVL.

This chain connects TRBV4-2 to TRBJ2-5; a weak D match, TRBD2 (6 bases). The germline gives CDR1 LGHNA, CDR2 YNFKEQ. The V and J ends lost 1 base and 5 bases respectively, with 11 bases between them. CDR3 length: 14 residues. CDR3 coding DNA: TGTGCCAGCAGCCAAGGAGGGAGCGGGGAGACCCAGTACTTC. Its protein product is CASSQGGSGETQYF.

The chain has TRBV7-2 and TRBJ2-3; tentatively, D is TRBD2 (6 bases). From germline, CDR1 is SGHTA and CDR2 FQGNSA. Trimming pared 3 bases from V and 0 bases from J, leaving 13 bases between. The CDR3 totals 16 residues. The CDR3 coding sequence is TGTGCCAGCAGCTTCTTTGGCGGGGTTAGCACAGATACGCAGTATTTT. Translating it yields CASSFFGGVSTDTQYF. Supplemented by reference TRBV7-2 and TRBJ2-3, the full variable domain reads GAGVSQSPSNKVTEKGKDVELRCDPISGHTALYWYRQSLGQGLEFLIYFQGNSAPDKSGLPSDRFSAERTGGSVSTLTIQRTQQEDSAVYLCASSFFGGVSTDTQYFGPGTRLTVL.

The chain employs TRBV5-6 and TRBJ2-1; 12 positions match TRBD2. The CDR3 totals 16 residues. Germline-derived CDR1 and CDR2 are SGHDT and YYEEEE. With 3 bases clipped from V and 4 bases from J, the junction kept 5 bases outside the gene matches. In DNA form, the CDR3 reads TGTGCCAGCAGCTCTGGACTAGCGGGGCCGTACAATGAGCAGTTCTTC. Translated, it gives CASSSGLAGPYNEQFF.

The chain links TRBV7-2 to TRBJ2-3; D not certain. CDR3 length equals 13 residues. V was trimmed by 4 bases and J by 2 bases, leaving 7 bases between them. CDR1 and CDR2 from the germline V gene are SGHTA and FQGNSA. The CDR3 nucleotides read TGTGCCAGCAGCTCCCGTGTCACAGATACGCAGTATTTT. It yields the protein CASSSRVTDTQYF.

The chain is built from TRBV30 and TRBJ1-3; 9 nucleotides match TRBD1. The germline V gene has CDR1 GTSNPN and CDR2 SVGIG (reference sequence). The V and J ends lost 6 bases and 2 bases, in that order; junction bases with no gene match: 11. The CDR3 runs 16 residues. The CDR3 is CACLGQGSFAGNTIYF. The CDR3 nucleotides are TGTGCCTGCCTTGGACAGGGGTCCTTTGCTGGAAACACCATATATTTT.

This clone was picked up a small number of times. The rearrangement joins TRBV28 to TRBJ1-6; D remains ambiguous. CDR3 length: 14 residues. Germline CDR1 reads MDHEN; CDR2 reads SYDVKM. V lost 5 bases to trimming and J lost 9 bases, with 14 bases between them. The CDR3 reads CASSPGGRSSPLHF. CDR3 DNA: TGTGCCAGCAGTCCAGGAGGTAGAAGTTCACCCCTCCACTTT. Together with reference TRBV28 and TRBJ1-6, the CDR3 gives the full variable domain: DVKVTQSSRYLVKRTGEKVFLECVQDMDHENMFWYRQDPGLGLRLIYFSYDVKMKEKGDIPEGYSVSREKKERFSLILESASTNQTSMYLCASSPGGRSSPLHFGNGTRLTVT.

V gene TRBV9 combines with J gene TRBJ1-4, with D unclear. The germline V gene has CDR1 SGDLS and CDR2 YYNGEE. The CDR3 is 14 amino acids. Trimming took 3 bases from V and 7 from J, leaving 13 bases between them. As DNA, the CDR3 is TGTGCCAGCAGCGCCCGAGGAACGCGTGAAAAACTGTTTTTT. Translating gives CASSARGTREKLFF.

The chain couples TRBV27 to TRBJ1-2, with 9 bases that match TRBD1. The CDR3 length is 14 residues. The germline gives CDR1 MNHEY, CDR2 SMNVEV (reference sequence). The V segment lost 5 bases and the J segment 4 bases; nucleotides outside the gene matches: 5. CDR3 sequence reads: CASSPRQGGYGYTF. The CDR3 nucleotides are TGTGCCAGCAGTCCCCGACAGGGGGGCTATGGCTACACCTTC.

A single count supports this clone. V gene TRBV6-6 combines with J gene TRBJ2-7, with 11 bases aligning to TRBD2. Germline CDR1 and CDR2: MNHNY and SVGAGI (reference sequence). Trimming took 2 bases from V and 3 from J; bases not matched to a gene: 6. The CDR3 has 16 residues. The CDR3 coding sequence is TGTGCCAGCAGTTACACGGGACTAGCGGTAAACTACGAGCAGTACTTC. Translation: CASSYTGLAVNYEQYF.

V and J are TRBV5-6 and TRBJ2-7; the match to TRBD1 covers 10 bases. With V trimmed by 2 bases and J by 6 bases, 8 bases remained unmatched. Germline V gene lookup returns CDR1 SGHDT and CDR2 YYEEEE. The CDR3 runs to 15 residues. The DNA for the CDR3 is TGTGCCAGCAGCTTCATTTCAGGACAGGGGGGCGAGCAGTACTTC. Amino acid sequence: CASSFISGQGGEQYF.